A single sample is the source of the 18 T cell receptor beta chains below, sequenced in a study of blood T cells in healthy people across ages. Sample-barcoded 5' priming and a J-beta primer mix drove a second PCR of roughly 6 to 12 cycles. From the 5' RACE reads, TCRdb called clonotypes with MiXCR, one entry per CDR3 protein. The sample consists of 1.8 million or so distinct CDR3 sequences, roughly 43% of them appearing once. The sequenced sample consisted of blood. All receptors come from a human donor in good health.

This clonotype has more than one count but fewer than ten. One junction end disagrees with the germline gene, perhaps due to a read error. The CDR3 region is CASSPMDNEQFF. The CDR3 coding sequence is TGTGCCAGCTCACCAATGGACAATGAGCAGTTCTTC. This sequence joins TRBV5-1 and TRBJ2-1; D is unresolved. The length of the CDR3 is 12 residues. The germline gives CDR1 SGHRS, CDR2 YFSETQ.

The rearrangement uses TRBV2 and TRBJ2-7; D is undetermined. The CDR3 contains 14 residues. V was pared by 8 bases and J by 3 bases, with 17 bases between. CDR1 is SNHLY, CDR2 FYNNEI, per germline. CDR3 residues: CASEPLRVHYEQYF. The CDR3 bases are TGTGCCAGCGAACCCCTTAGGGTCCACTACGAGCAGTACTTC.

The rearrangement links TRBV24-1 to TRBJ2-7; 8 nucleotides align to TRBD1. The germline CDR1 and CDR2 sequences are KGHDR and SFDVKD. V lost 3 bases, J lost 5 bases, and 5 bases stayed unmatched. There are 14 residues in the CDR3. CDR3 nucleotides: TGTGCCACCAGTGATCCCGACAGGGGCCACGAGCAGTACTTC. Protein product: CATSDPDRGHEQYF.

J is TRBJ2-1 and V is TRBV10-3; 8 bases are a match to TRBD2. With V trimmed by 6 bases and J by 6 bases, 7 bases remained unmatched. The CDR3 sequence is 14 residues long. CDR1 is ENHRY and CDR2 is SYGVKD in the germline V gene. The CDR3, as DNA: TGTGCCATCAGGGACGGGAGGGCGGGCAATGAGCAGTTCTTC. This translates into CAIRDGRAGNEQFF.

This clonotype was recorded many times. The J gene is TRBJ1-2, the V gene TRBV29-1; TRBD1 matches at 7 bases. Germline CDR1 SQVTM, CDR2 ANQGSEA. The CDR3 covers 13 residues. V dropped 7 bases and J dropped 7; count of bases not matched to a gene: 12. For the CDR3, the DNA is TGCAGCGCTACTCCCGTGACAGGGACTGGCTACACCTTC. It codes for CSATPVTGTGYTF.

This rearrangement joins TRBV27 to TRBJ1-5; possibly TRBD1 for D (5 bases). Trimming took 7 bases from V and 3 from J, leaving 13 bases between them. Germline CDR1 is MNHEY and CDR2 is SMNVEV (reference sequence). The CDR3 extends over 14 amino acids. The CDR3 loop reads CASTLDNPNQPQHF. The CDR3 DNA sequence: TGTGCCAGCACCCTGGACAACCCCAATCAGCCCCAGCATTTT.

With regard to this clonotype: One end of the junction is discordant with germline, which a read error may explain. This chain uses TRBV27 with TRBJ2-5, with D perhaps TRBD2 (5 bases). The assigned J gene may be wrong: the sequence end matches TRBJ2-7 better. CDR3 size: 13 residues. Looked up from germline, CDR1 is MNHEY and CDR2 is SMNVEV (reference sequence). The CDR3 bases are TGCGCCAGCAGTTCCGCCCGGGGTAACGAGCAGTACTTC. It encodes CASSSARGNEQYF.

Comments on this clonotype: At one end the junction does not follow the germline gene, possibly because of a read error. This chain links TRBV5-4 with TRBJ2-1; D remains ambiguous. CDR3 length equals 16 residues. The germline V gene encodes CDR1 SGHNT and CDR2 YYREEE (reference sequence). The CDR3 DNA reads TGTGCCAGCAGCTTGAAGGGCCCGGTAACCTACAATGAGCATTTCTTC. It specifies CASSLKGPVTYNEHFF.

The chain combines TRBV7-9 with TRBJ1-1; D ambiguous. This CDR3 has 12 amino acids. Trimming cost V 7 bases and J 0 bases, with 6 bases left between them. Germline V gene lookup returns CDR1 SEHNR and CDR2 FQNEAQ (reference sequence). CDR3 coding DNA: TGTGCCAGCACCTTGATGAACACTGAAGCTTTCTTT. This translates into CASTLMNTEAFF.

A remark on this clonotype: This may come from a read error, since a much larger clone is one base off. V usage is TRBV3-1 and J usage is TRBJ2-7; 8 positions agree with TRBD2. From germline, CDR1 is LGHDT and CDR2 YNNKEL (reference sequence). J was trimmed by 0 bases and V by 9 bases; bases with no gene match: 4. The CDR3 is 13 amino acids. CDR3 in DNA: TGTGCCAGTAAGCGGGGGAGCTCCTACGAGCAGTACTTC. Translating gives CASKRGSSYEQYF.

With regard to this clonotype: Mismatch with germline at one junction end may stem from a read error. The chain recombines TRBV10-3 with TRBJ2-1, with TRBD2 as a possible D gene (6 bases). This CDR3 is 14 amino acids long. Looked up from germline, CDR1 is ENHRY and CDR2 is SYGVKD. The CDR3 sequence: CAVRGSGLPYEQFF. CDR3 in DNA: TGTGCCGTCAGAGGTAGCGGCCTTCCTTATGAGCAGTTCTTC.

In its sample, this clonotype was seen once. This chain links TRBV4-1 with TRBJ1-4; 10 nucleotides agree with TRBD1. The germline CDR1 and CDR2 sequences are MGHRA and YSYEKL. The CDR3 length is 17 residues. Germline trimming cut 4 bases from V and 8 bases from J; bases unmatched to any gene: 13. The CDR3 region has the DNA TGCGCCAGCAGCCCGCACCCTCGGACAGGGGGGGGAGAAAAACTGTTTTTT. This encodes CASSPHPRTGGGEKLFF.

The rearrangement links TRBV21-1 to TRBJ1-1; the tabulated D call, TRBD1, remains unverified against the DNA. TRBV21-1 is a pseudogene locus. The CDR3 runs to 16 residues. CDR3: CASSKALDSLNTEAFF. The CDR3 coding sequence is TGTGCCAGCAGCAAAGCACTAGACAGCCTGAACACTGAAGCTTTCTTT.

This clonotype was observed a single time. The J gene is TRBJ2-7, the V gene TRBV20-1; the D gene is possibly TRBD1 (6 bases). V shed 5 bases and J shed 0 bases, with 14 bases lying between them. The length of the CDR3 is 14 residues. Germline V gene sequence: CDR1 DFQATT, CDR2 SNEGSKA (reference sequence). CDR3 sequence: CSAVRQASSYEQYF. The CDR3 nucleotides are TGCAGTGCTGTAAGACAGGCAAGCTCCTACGAGCAGTACTTC.

This clonotype was seen more than once but under ten times. V gene TRBV7-6 combines with J gene TRBJ2-3, with 12 positions matching TRBD1. The CDR3 sequence is 16 residues long. Per germline, CDR1 SGHVS and CDR2 FNYEAQ. V shed 4 bases, J shed 7 bases, and the junction held 9 bases outside the gene matches. The CDR3 is CASSWAGTGGAYTQYF. CDR3 sequence (DNA): TGTGCCAGCAGCTGGGCCGGGACAGGGGGCGCATATACGCAGTATTTT.

In this sample, this clonotype turned up a few times. This chain uses TRBV6-2 or TRBV6-3 with TRBJ2-7; 10 bases agree with TRBD2. The V segment lost 8 bases and the J segment 3 bases; nucleotides outside the gene matches: 7. Germline V gene sequence: CDR1 MNHEY, CDR2 SVGEGT. The CDR3 loop spans 14 amino acids. The CDR3 loop reads CASGPAGGYYEQYF. CDR3 bases: TGTGCCAGCGGCCCAGCGGGGGGGTACTACGAGCAGTACTTC.

The rearrangement joins TRBV4-3 to TRBJ2-4; D gene unclear. Judging by the DNA end, TRBJ2-7 fits better; the J call may be wrong. Germline values: CDR1 LGHNA, CDR2 YSLEER. The CDR3 is 16 residues long. The CDR3 DNA reads as TGCGCCAGCAGCCAAGATGTCGGGCTAGTTTCCTACGAGCAGTACTTC. This encodes CASSQDVGLVSYEQYF.

This chain links TRBV6-6 with TRBJ2-7; TRBD1 might be the D (6 bases). V was clipped by 5 bases and J by 2 bases, with 16 bases between them. The CDR3 covers 15 residues. Germline V gene data show CDR1 as MNHNY and CDR2 as SVGAGI (reference sequence). CDR3 coding DNA: TGTGCCAGCAGTGGGGGCCACGAGGGCACCTACGAGCAGTACTTC. Amino acids: CASSGGHEGTYEQYF.